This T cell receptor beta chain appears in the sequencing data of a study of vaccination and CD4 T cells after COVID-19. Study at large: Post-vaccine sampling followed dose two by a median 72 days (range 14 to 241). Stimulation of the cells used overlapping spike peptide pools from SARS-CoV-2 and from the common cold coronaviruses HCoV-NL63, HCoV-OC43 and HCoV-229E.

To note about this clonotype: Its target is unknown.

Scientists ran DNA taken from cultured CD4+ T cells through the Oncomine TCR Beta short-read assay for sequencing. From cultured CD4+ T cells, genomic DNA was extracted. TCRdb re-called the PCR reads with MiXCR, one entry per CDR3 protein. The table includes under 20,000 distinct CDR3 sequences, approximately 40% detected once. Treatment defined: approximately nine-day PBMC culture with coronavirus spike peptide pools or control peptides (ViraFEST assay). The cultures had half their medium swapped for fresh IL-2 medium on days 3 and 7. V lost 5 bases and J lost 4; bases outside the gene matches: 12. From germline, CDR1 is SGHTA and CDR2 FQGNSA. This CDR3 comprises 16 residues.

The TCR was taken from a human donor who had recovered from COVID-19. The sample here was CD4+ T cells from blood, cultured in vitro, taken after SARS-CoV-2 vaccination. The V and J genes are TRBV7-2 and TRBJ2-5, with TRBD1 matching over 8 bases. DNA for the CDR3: TGTGCCAGCAGCAAAATTACAGGGGGACTGAGAGAGACCCAGTACTTC. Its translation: CASSKITGGLRETQYF.